Each of the 17 T cell receptor beta chains below was sequenced from the same sample in a study of blood T cell repertoires in COVID-19. Method: immunoSEQ multiplex PCR; TCRdb's copy keeps in-frame clones and lacks some. Of a few hundred thousand clones in the sample, about nine tenths were seen once. The sequenced sample consisted of PBMCs or T cells enriched from blood (not recorded which). Receptors were obtained from a woman aged 25 to 39 who had been exposed to COVID-19.

V is TRBV20-1 and J is TRBJ2-7, with 8 positions matching TRBD1. J lost 4 bases, V lost 5 bases, and 1 base had no gene match. This CDR3 spans 11 amino acids. Germline values: CDR1 DFQATT, CDR2 SNEGSKA (reference sequence). The CDR3 region is CSARTGYEQYF. The CDR3 bases are TGCAGTGCTCGGACAGGGTACGAGCAGTACTTC.

This clone was seen a handful of times. The rearrangement joins TRBV5-1 to TRBJ1-5; the match to TRBD1 covers 11 bases. After removal of 0 bases from V and 7 bases from J, the junction contained 6 bases not matched to a gene. The germline CDR1 and CDR2 sequences are SGHRS and YFSETQ. This CDR3 is built from 16 residues. The CDR3: CASSLGTGQGGQPQHF. Written as DNA, the CDR3 is TGCGCCAGCAGCTTGGGAACGGGACAGGGGGGGCAGCCCCAGCATTTT.

In DNA, the CDR3 is TGTGCCAGCAGCCCACAACTAGCGGGAGTTAAGGTTGAGACCCAGTACTTC. Translating gives CASSPQLAGVKVETQYF. The chain combines TRBV7-6 with TRBJ2-5; 11 nucleotides align to TRBD2. This CDR3 is 17 amino acids long. CDR1 is SGHVS, CDR2 FNYEAQ, per germline. The trim removed 5 bases at V and 5 bases at J, leaving 13 bases unmatched.

The chain recombines TRBV27 with TRBJ2-7; 7 bases map to TRBD1. The CDR3 spans 15 residues. The V gene's germline CDR1 is MNHEY and CDR2 SMNVEV (reference sequence). V shed 3 bases, J shed 1 base, and the junction held 6 bases outside the gene matches. Here the CDR3 DNA reads TGTGCCAGCAGTTTGGAGCCGGGACAGTCCTACGAGCAGTACTTC. Amino acids: CASSLEPGQSYEQYF.

The CDR3 DNA is TGCGCCAGCAGCCAGAGACAGGAAAATAGCAATCAGCCCCAGCATTTT. Encoded protein: CASSQRQENSNQPQHF. V and J are TRBV4-1 and TRBJ1-5; D may be TRBD1 (6 bases). CDR1 and CDR2 from the germline V gene are MGHRA and YSYEKL. This CDR3 has 16 residues. V lost 3 bases and J 0 bases, leaving 12 bases between the germline ends.

The DNA for the CDR3 is TGTGCCAGCAGGTTCGCCCCTAGCGGACCTTCCTACGAGCAGTACTTC. It translates to CASRFAPSGPSYEQYF. This rearrangement joins TRBV28 to TRBJ2-7; 7 bases map to TRBD2. V was pared by 6 bases and J by 1 base, with 12 bases of the junction left unmatched. The CDR3 sequence is 16 residues long. In germline, CDR1 is MDHEN, CDR2 SYDVKM.

V gene TRBV12-5 combines with J gene TRBJ2-7; 9 bases line up with TRBD1. Germline V gives CDR1 LGHNT, CDR2 FRNRAP. The ends lost 4 bases at V and 3 bases at J; junction bases unmatched: 13. There are 17 residues in the CDR3. Here the CDR3 reads CASGWPRGTGQFYEQYF. As DNA, the CDR3 is TGTGCTAGTGGTTGGCCGAGGGGGACAGGGCAATTCTACGAGCAGTACTTC.

The chain uses TRBV9 and TRBJ2-7, with 11 bases matching TRBD1. V shed 4 bases and J 3 bases; nucleotides not matched to a gene: 6. Germline-derived CDR1 and CDR2 are SGDLS and YYNGEE. The CDR3 has 15 residues. The CDR3 here is CASSPGTGGVYEQYF. The CDR3 DNA is TGTGCCAGCAGCCCCGGGACAGGGGGGGTCTACGAGCAGTACTTC.

The V gene is TRBV27, the J gene TRBJ2-7; 11 positions match TRBD1. CDR1 and CDR2 from the germline V gene are MNHEY and SMNVEV (reference sequence). The CDR3 sequence is 14 residues long. The J segment lost 4 bases and the V segment lost 7 bases, leaving 6 bases of the junction unmatched. The CDR3: CASKTGTGGYEQYF. The CDR3 DNA reads TGTGCCAGCAAAACCGGGACAGGGGGTTACGAGCAGTACTTC.

The chain links TRBV30 to TRBJ1-1, with 8 bases that match TRBD1. J gave up 4 bases and V 0 bases, and 13 bases lay outside the gene matches. CDR3 length equals 17 residues. Germline V gives CDR1 GTSNPN, CDR2 SVGIG (reference sequence). The CDR3 region is CAWSVSRTPGGGTEAFF. The CDR3 DNA is TGTGCCTGGAGTGTCTCTCGGACTCCAGGGGGCGGCACTGAAGCTTTCTTT. Filled out from reference TRBV30 and TRBJ1-1, the complete variable domain reads SQTIHQWPATLVQPVGSPLSLECTVEGTSNPNLYWYRQAAGRGLQLLFYSVGIGQISSEVPQNLSASRPQDRQFILSSKKLLLSDSGFYLCAWSVSRTPGGGTEAFFGQGTRLTVV.

This clone was observed a handful of times. This sequence joins TRBV6-5 and TRBJ1-5, with 7 nucleotides matching TRBD1. Germline assignment: CDR1 MNHEY and CDR2 SVGAGI. J was trimmed by 1 base and V by 1 base; bases with no gene match: 1. CDR3 length: 15 amino acids. The CDR3 reads CASSYYRGSNQPQHF. For the CDR3, the DNA is TGTGCCAGCAGTTACTACAGGGGAAGCAATCAGCCCCAGCATTTT.

The chain uses TRBV5-1 and TRBJ1-4; possible D gene TRBD1, 5 bases. The CDR3 length is 16 residues. The V end was cut by 4 bases, the J end by 0 bases, with 13 bases between. CDR1 is SGHRS, CDR2 YFSETQ, per germline. CDR3 loop: CASSRDWGATNEKLFF. The DNA of the CDR3 is TGCGCCAGCAGCAGGGATTGGGGCGCAACTAATGAAAAACTGTTTTTT.

V and J are TRBV12-5 and TRBJ2-1; D possibly corresponds to TRBD2 (5 bases). Germline loops: CDR1 LGHNT, CDR2 FRNRAP. The ends were cut back, 1 base at V and 3 bases at J, with 13 bases in the middle. The CDR3 consists of 16 residues. The CDR3 sequence: CASGLGERADYNEQFF. CDR3 sequence (DNA): TGTGCTAGTGGTTTGGGGGAGCGAGCCGACTACAATGAGCAGTTCTTC. Combining the CDR3 with reference TRBV12-5 and TRBJ2-1 gives the whole variable domain DARVTQTPRHKVTEMGQEVTMRCQPILGHNTVFWYRQTMMQGLELLAYFRNRAPLDDSGMPKDRFSAEMPDATLATLKIQPSEPRDSAVYFCASGLGERADYNEQFFGPGTRLTVL.

The rearrangement joins TRBV19 to TRBJ1-3; no firm D call. The CDR3 runs to 13 residues. Trimming left V 8 bases short and J 1 base short, with 9 bases between. Germline lookup yields CDR1 LNHDA and CDR2 SQIVND (reference sequence). The CDR3 spells CASAAMSGNTIYF. In DNA, the CDR3 is TGTGCCAGTGCGGCCATGTCTGGAAACACCATATATTTT.

In regard to this clone: This sample also contains other DNA sequences that code for the same CDR3. The V and J genes are TRBV14 and TRBJ2-3, with 7 bases matching TRBD1. J was trimmed by 3 bases and V by 4 bases; bases with no gene match: 4. Germline CDR1 SGHDN, CDR2 FVKESK. This CDR3 contains 14 residues. The CDR3: CASSPLTGTDTQYF. In nucleotides, the CDR3 is TGTGCCAGCAGCCCCCTGACAGGGACAGATACGCAGTATTTT.

The chain employs TRBV11-2 and TRBJ2-3; unclear D gene. Trimming took 8 bases from V and 1 from J, leaving 7 bases between them. The CDR3 spans 12 residues. Germline CDR1 is SGHAT and CDR2 is FQNNGV. The CDR3 spells CASAQGTDTQYF. CDR3 DNA sequence: TGTGCCAGCGCTCAGGGCACAGATACGCAGTATTTT.

The chain uses TRBV28 and TRBJ2-3; TRBD1 aligns across 7 bases. The V and J ends lost 9 bases and 0 bases, in that order; junction bases with no gene match: 3. The CDR3 covers 13 residues. From germline, CDR1 is MDHEN and CDR2 SYDVKM. The CDR3 DNA reads TGTGCCAGTAGGGACAGTAGCACAGATACGCAGTATTTT. It encodes CASRDSSTDTQYF.